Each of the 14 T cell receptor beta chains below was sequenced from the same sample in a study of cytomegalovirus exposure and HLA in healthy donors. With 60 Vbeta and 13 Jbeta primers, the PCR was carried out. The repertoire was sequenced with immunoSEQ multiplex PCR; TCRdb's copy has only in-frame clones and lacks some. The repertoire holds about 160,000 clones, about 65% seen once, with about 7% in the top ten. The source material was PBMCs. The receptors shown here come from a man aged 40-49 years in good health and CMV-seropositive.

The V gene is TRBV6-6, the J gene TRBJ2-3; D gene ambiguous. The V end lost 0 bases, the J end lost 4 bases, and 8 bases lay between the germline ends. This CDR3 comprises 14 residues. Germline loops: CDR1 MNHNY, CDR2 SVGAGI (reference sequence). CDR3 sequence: CASSYSSPPDTQYF. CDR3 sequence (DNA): TGTGCCAGCAGTTACTCGAGCCCACCAGATACGCAGTATTTT.

The CDR3 DNA reads as TGTGCCAGCAGCTTAGCGCATGGGACTAGCGGGGGGAAGGAGACCCAGTACTTC. Translating it yields CASSLAHGTSGGKETQYF. This chain uses TRBV11-1 with TRBJ2-5; 15 positions agree with TRBD2. Germline CDR1 reads SGHAT; CDR2 reads FQDESV (reference sequence). The CDR3 has 18 amino acids. The ends lost 0 bases at V and 5 bases at J; junction bases unmatched: 7.

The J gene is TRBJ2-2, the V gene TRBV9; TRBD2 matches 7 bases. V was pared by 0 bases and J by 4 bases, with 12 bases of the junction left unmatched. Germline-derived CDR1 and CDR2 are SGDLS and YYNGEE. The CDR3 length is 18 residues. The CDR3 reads CASSVAPGRGRSTGELFF. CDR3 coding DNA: TGTGCCAGCAGCGTAGCCCCAGGGCGGGGGAGGTCCACCGGGGAGCTGTTTTTT.

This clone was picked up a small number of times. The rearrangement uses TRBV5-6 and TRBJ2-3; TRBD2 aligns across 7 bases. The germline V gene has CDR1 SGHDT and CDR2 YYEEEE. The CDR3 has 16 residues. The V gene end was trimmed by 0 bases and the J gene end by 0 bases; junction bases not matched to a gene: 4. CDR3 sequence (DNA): TGTGCCAGCAGCTTGGGGAGCGGGGTTAGCACAGATACGCAGTATTTT. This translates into CASSLGSGVSTDTQYF.

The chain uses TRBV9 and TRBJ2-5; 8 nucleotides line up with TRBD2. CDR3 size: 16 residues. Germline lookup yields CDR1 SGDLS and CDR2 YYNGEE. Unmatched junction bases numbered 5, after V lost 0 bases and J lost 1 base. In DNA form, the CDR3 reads TGTGCCAGCAGCGTAGCCAGCGGGGGCTTCCAAGAGACCCAGTACTTC. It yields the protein CASSVASGGFQETQYF. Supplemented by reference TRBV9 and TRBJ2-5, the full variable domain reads DSGVTQTPKHLITATGQRVTLRCSPRSGDLSVYWYQQSLDQGLQFLIQYYNGEERAKGNILERFSAQQFPDLHSELNLSSLELGDSALYFCASSVASGGFQETQYFGPGTRLLVL.

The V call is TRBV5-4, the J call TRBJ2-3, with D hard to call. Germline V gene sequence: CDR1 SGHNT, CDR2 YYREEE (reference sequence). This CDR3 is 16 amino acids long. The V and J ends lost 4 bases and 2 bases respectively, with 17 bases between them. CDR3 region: CASSLKRLLYTDTQYF. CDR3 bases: TGTGCCAGCAGCCTGAAACGCCTCCTATACACAGATACGCAGTATTTT.

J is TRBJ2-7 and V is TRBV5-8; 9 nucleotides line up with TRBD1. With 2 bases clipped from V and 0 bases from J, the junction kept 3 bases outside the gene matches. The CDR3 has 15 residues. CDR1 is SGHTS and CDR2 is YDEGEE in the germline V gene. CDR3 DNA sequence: TGTGCCAGCAGCTTAAGGACAGGGGTCTCCTACGAGCAGTACTTC. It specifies CASSLRTGVSYEQYF.

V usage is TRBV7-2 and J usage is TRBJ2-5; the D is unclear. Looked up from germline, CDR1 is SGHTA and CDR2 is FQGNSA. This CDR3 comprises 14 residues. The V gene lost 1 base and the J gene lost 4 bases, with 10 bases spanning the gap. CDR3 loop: CASSLEGRGETQYF. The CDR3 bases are TGTGCCAGCAGCTTAGAAGGTAGAGGAGAGACCCAGTACTTC.

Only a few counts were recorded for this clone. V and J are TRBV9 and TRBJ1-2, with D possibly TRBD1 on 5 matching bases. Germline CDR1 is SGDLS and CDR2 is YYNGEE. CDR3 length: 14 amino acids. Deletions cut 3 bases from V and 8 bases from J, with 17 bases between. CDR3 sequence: CASSAGTLGLGYTF. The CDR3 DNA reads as TGTGCCAGCAGCGCGGGGACTTTAGGTTTGGGCTACACCTTC.

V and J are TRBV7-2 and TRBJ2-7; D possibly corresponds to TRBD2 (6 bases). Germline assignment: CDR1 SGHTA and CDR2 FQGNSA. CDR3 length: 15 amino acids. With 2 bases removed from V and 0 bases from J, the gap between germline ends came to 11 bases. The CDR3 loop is CASSLSGLSSYEQYF. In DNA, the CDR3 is TGTGCCAGCAGCTTAAGCGGGCTTAGCTCCTACGAGCAGTACTTC.

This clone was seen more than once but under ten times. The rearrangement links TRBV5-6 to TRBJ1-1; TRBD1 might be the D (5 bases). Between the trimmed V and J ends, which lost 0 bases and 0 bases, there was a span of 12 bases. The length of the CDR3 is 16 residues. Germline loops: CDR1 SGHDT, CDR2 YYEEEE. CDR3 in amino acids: CASSLAGRGMNTEAFF. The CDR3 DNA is TGTGCCAGCAGCTTGGCCGGGAGGGGCATGAACACTGAAGCTTTCTTT.

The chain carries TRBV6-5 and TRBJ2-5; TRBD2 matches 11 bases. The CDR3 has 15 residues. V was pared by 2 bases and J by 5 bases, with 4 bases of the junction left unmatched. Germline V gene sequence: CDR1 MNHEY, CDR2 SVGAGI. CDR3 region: CASSYRGLAEETQYF. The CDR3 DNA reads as TGTGCCAGCAGTTACCGGGGACTAGCGGAGGAGACCCAGTACTTC.

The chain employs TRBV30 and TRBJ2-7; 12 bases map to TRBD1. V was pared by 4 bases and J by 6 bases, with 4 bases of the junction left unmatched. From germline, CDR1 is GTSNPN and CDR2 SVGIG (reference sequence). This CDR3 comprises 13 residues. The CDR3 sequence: CAWTRDRGREQYF. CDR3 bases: TGTGCCTGGACTCGGGACAGGGGGCGCGAGCAGTACTTC.

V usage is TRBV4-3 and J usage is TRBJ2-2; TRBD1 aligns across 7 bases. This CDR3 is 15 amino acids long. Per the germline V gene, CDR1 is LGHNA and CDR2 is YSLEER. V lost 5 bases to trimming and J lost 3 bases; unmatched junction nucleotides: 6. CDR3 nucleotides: TGCGCCAGCAGCTTAAAGACAGGGCACACCGGGGAGCTGTTTTTT. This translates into CASSLKTGHTGELFF.